This TCR beta chain was sequenced during a study of T-cell reconstitution after alpha-beta-depleted transplantation in children. This clonotype showed up many times. The germline V gene has CDR1 LGHNA and CDR2 YSLEER. Trimming removed 4 bases from V and 3 bases from J; junction bases left unmatched: 2. This CDR3 has 14 amino acids. Unique molecular identifiers tagged the TCRbeta library. Using its own MiXCR run on the PCR reads, TCRdb lists one record per CDR3 protein. The sample holds hundreds of thousands of distinct CDR3 sequences, over 10% seen once. The sequences come from PBMCs, mostly from graft donor cells, collected 360 days after TCRalphabeta/CD19-depleted stem cell transplant. The TCR was taken from a male patient under 18 who had a stem cell transplant for acute myeloid leukemia, so the T cells may come from the graft donor. The chain is built from TRBV4-3 and TRBJ2-2; 7 bases are shared with TRBD1. CDR3 in amino acids: CASSLGTDTGELFF. The CDR3 DNA is TGCGCCAGCAGCCTCGGGACAGACACCGGGGAGCTGTTTTTT.